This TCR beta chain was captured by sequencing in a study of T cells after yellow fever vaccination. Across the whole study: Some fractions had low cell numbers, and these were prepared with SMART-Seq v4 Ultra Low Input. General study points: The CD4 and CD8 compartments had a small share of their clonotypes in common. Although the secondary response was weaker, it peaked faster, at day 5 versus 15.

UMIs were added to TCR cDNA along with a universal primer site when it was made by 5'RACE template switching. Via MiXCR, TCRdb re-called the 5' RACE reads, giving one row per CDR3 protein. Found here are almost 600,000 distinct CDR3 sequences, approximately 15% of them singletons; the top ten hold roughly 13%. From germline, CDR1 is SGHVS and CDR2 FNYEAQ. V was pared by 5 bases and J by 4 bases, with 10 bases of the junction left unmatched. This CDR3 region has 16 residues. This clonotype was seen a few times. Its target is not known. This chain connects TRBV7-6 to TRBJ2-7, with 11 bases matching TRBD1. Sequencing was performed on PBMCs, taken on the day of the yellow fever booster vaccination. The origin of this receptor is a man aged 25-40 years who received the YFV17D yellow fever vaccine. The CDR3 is CASSPNQDRGLYEQYF. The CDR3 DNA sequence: TGTGCCAGCAGCCCTAATCAGGACAGGGGGCTTTACGAGCAGTACTTC.